This T cell receptor beta chain was found in a study of T cell repertoires in cytomegalovirus infection. MiXCR, run by TCRdb on the reads, gives a single entry per CDR3 protein. This table has 680,000 or so distinct CDR3 sequences, around 35% appearing once. This clonotype was seen more than once but under ten times. The antigen remains undetermined. Sequencing was performed on cultured PBMCs, taken from culture after CMV antigen stimulation. This TCR was sampled from a human donor in good health (CMV status not recorded). Some clones in this sample may be carry-over from other donors' samples.

CDR3 nucleotide sequence: TGTGCCAGCAAGAGGGCAGCTGGAAACACCATATATTTT. This translates into CASKRAAGNTIYF. This chain uses TRBV12-3 or TRBV12-4 with TRBJ1-3; no definite D call. The CDR3 runs to 13 residues. V lost 7 bases and J lost 2, with 9 bases in between.